Included here is one TCR beta chain sequence, with context. The ends were cut back, 4 bases at V and 5 bases at J, with 14 bases in the middle. The length of the CDR3 is 14 residues. Germline CDR1 is LGHNT and CDR2 is FRNRAP. TCRdb keeps only in-frame clones here, not all; method: immunoSEQ multiplex PCR. Altogether about 480,000 clones are present, 70% to 90% being singletons, with the ten largest covering nearly 2%. The sample originates from a study of blood T cell repertoires in COVID-19. The rearrangement uses TRBV12-5 and TRBJ1-1; possible D gene TRBD1, 5 bases. The sequence came from a woman aged 18 to 35 with acute COVID-19. The sequenced sample was PBMCs or T cells enriched from blood (not recorded which). This CDR3 reads CASGSRSGATEAFF. CDR3 nucleotide sequence: TGTGCTAGTGGTTCTCGATCTGGGGCGACTGAAGCTTTCTTT.